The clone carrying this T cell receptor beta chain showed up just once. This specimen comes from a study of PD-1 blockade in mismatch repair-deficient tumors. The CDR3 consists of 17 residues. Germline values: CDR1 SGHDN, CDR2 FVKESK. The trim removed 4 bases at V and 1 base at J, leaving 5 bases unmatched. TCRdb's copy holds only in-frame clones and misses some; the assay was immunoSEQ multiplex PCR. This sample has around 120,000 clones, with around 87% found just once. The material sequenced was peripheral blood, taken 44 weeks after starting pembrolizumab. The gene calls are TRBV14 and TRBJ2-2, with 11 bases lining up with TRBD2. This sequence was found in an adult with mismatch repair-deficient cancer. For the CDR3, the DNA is TGTGCCAGCAGCCCCATACTAGCGGGAGTGAACACCGGGGAGCTGTTTTTT. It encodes CASSPILAGVNTGELFF.